This section outlines one T cell receptor beta chain sequence together with its context. The target antigen is unknown. The PCR used 60 Vbeta and 13 Jbeta primers. Sequenced by immunoSEQ multiplex PCR; TCRdb stores in-frame clones only, minus some. The profile shows about 120,000 clones, under 90% of them singletons. The source of the sample is a study of cytomegalovirus exposure and HLA in healthy donors. Study findings and constraints: A later analysis showed HLA-associated TCR beta chains outstripping equally common others in clonal expansion. In a later analysis, at a false discovery rate of 0.05, under 20,000 TCR beta sequences were associated with HLA alleles.

The J segment lost 11 bases and the V segment lost 0 bases, leaving 9 bases of the junction unmatched. The CDR3 contains 14 residues. Per germline, CDR1 MGHRA and CDR2 YSYEKL. The genes are TRBV4-1 and TRBJ2-5, with 7 positions matching TRBD2. Sequencing used PBMCs. This clonotype originated in a woman in her 40s in good health and CMV-seronegative. CDR3 DNA: TGCGCCAGCAGCCAAGATAGGGAGACTAGCACACAGTACTTC. Its protein is CASSQDRETSTQYF.